This record concerns one TCR beta chain sequence. What it binds is not known. Genomic DNA belonging to each subset was distributed in equal measure over several immunoSEQ plates. Sequenced by immunoSEQ multiplex PCR; TCRdb stores in-frame clones only, minus some. The table has 2.3 million or so clones, 85% to 95% seen once. This sample stems from a study of shared clonotypes between healthy human individuals. Study conclusions and caveats: How much donors shared clonotypes was expected to be affected by sequencing depth. Clonotypes which were not shared had lower generation probabilities than clonotypes that all four donors shared.

Germline CDR1 SGDLS, CDR2 YYNGEE. This CDR3 contains 14 residues. V gave up 2 bases and J gave up 8 bases; unmatched junction bases: 6. Sequencing was performed on naive CD4+ T cells from PBMCs. Specified subset: CD45RA+ positively selected. J is TRBJ2-1 and V is TRBV9, with 8 bases lining up with TRBD1. This TCR was sampled from a man younger than 35 in good health. Some clones in this sample may be carry-over from other donors' samples. For the CDR3, the DNA is TGTGCCAGCAGCGTCCGACAGGGGATAGATGAGCAGTTCTTC. Translating gives CASSVRQGIDEQFF.